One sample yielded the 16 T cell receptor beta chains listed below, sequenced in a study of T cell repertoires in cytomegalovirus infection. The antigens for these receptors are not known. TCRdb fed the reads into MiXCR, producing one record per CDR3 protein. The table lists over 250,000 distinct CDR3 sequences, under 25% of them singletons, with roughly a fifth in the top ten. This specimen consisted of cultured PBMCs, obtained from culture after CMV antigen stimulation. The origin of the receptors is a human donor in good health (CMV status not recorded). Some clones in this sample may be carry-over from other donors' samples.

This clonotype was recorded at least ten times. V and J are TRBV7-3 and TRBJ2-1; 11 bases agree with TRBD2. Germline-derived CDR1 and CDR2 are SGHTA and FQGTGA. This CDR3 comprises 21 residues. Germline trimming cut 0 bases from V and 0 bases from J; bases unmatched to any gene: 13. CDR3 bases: TGTGCCAGCAGCTTAACGGGGGGTAGCGGGAGGGCCTTGAGCTCCTACAATGAGCAGTTCTTC. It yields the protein CASSLTGGSGRALSSYNEQFF.

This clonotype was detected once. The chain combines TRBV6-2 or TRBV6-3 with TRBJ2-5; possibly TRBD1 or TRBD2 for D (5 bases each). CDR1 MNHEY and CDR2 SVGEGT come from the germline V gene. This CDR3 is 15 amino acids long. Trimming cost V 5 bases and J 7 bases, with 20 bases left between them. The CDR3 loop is CASSGGQTALGTQYF. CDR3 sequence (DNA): TGTGCCAGCAGTGGTGGACAAACAGCACTAGGGACCCAGTACTTC.

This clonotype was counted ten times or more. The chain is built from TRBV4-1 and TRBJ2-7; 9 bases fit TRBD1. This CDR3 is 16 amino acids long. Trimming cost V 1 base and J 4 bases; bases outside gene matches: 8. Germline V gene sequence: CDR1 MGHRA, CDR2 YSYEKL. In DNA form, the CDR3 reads TGCGCCAGCAGCCAAGCTGAGGGACAGGGAGGGTACGAGCAGTACTTC. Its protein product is CASSQAEGQGGYEQYF.

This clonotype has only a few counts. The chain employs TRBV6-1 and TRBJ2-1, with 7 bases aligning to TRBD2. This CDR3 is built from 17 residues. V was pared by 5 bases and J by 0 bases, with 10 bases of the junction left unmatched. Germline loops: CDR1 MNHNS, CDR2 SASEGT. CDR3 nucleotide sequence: TGTGCCAGCAGTCAGCGCCGGGAGGCCAGCTCCTACAATGAGCAGTTCTTC. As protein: CASSQRREASSYNEQFF.

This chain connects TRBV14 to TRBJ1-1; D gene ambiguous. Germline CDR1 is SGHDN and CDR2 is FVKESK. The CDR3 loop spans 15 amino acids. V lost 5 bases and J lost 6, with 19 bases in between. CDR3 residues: CASSLRVALLAEAFF. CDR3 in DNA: TGTGCCAGCAGCTTACGAGTGGCTCTCCTCGCTGAAGCTTTCTTT.

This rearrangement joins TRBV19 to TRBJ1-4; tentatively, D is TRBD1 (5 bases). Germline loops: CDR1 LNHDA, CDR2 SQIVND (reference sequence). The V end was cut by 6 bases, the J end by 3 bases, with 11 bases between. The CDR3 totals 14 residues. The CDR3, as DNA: TGTGCCAGTAGCCCGCAGGGTGCTAATGAAAAACTGTTTTTT. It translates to CASSPQGANEKLFF.

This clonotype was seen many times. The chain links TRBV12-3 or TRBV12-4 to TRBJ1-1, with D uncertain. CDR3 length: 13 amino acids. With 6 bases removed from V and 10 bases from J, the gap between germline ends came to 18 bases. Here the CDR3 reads CASSPGRLFGAFF. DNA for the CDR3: TGTGCCAGCAGCCCTGGCAGACTTTTCGGAGCTTTCTTT.

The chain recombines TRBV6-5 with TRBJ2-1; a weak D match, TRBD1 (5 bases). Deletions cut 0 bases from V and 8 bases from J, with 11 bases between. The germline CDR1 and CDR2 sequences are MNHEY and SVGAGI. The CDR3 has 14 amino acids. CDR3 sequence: CASSYSAEGDEQFF. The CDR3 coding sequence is TGTGCCAGCAGTTACTCGGCAGAAGGGGATGAGCAGTTCTTC.

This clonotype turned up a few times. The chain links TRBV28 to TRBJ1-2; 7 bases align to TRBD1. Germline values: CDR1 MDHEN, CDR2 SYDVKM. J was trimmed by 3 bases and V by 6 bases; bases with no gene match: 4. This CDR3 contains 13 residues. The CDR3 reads CASRTGRDYGYTF. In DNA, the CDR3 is TGTGCCAGCAGGACAGGGAGGGACTATGGCTACACCTTC.

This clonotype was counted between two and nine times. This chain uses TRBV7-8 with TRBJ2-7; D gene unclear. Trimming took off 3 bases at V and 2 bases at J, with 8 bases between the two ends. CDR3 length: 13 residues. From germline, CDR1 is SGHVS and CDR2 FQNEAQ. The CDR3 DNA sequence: TGTGCCAGCAGCTTTGATTCTACCTACGAGCAGTACGTC. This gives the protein CASSFDSTYEQYV.

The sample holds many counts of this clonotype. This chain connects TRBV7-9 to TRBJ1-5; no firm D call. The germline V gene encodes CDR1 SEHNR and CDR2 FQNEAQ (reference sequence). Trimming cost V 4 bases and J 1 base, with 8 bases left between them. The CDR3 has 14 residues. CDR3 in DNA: TGTGCCAGCAGCTCATTGGACAGCAATCAGCCCCAGCATTTT. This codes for CASSSLDSNQPQHF.

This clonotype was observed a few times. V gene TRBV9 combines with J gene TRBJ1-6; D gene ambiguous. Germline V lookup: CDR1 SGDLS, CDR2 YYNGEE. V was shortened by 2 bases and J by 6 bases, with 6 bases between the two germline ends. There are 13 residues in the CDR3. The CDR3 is CASSVEVNSPLHF. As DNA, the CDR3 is TGTGCCAGCAGCGTGGAAGTTAATTCACCCCTCCACTTT. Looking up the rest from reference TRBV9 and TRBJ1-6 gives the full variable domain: DSGVTQTPKHLITATGQRVTLRCSPRSGDLSVYWYQQSLDQGLQFLIQYYNGEERAKGNILERFSAQQFPDLHSELNLSSLELGDSALYFCASSVEVNSPLHFGNGTRLTVT.

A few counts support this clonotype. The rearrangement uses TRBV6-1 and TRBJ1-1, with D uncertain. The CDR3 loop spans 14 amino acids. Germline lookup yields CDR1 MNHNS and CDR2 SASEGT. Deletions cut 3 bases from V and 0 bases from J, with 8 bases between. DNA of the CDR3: TGTGCCAGCAGTGACAGAATTATGAACACTGAAGCTTTCTTT. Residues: CASSDRIMNTEAFF.

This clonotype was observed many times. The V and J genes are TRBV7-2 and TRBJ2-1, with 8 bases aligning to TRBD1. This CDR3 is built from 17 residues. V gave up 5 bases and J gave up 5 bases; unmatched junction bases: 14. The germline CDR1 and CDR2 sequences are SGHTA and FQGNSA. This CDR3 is CASSHYLGQGIDNEQFF. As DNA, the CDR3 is TGTGCCAGCAGCCATTACCTTGGACAGGGAATCGACAATGAGCAGTTCTTC.

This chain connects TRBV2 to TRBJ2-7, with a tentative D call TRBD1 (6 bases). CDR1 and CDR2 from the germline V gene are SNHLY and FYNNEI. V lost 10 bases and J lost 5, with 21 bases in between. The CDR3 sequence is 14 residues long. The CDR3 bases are TGTGCCATCCGGACAGCCAGGATGACGAACGAGCAGTACTTC. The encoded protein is CAIRTARMTNEQYF.

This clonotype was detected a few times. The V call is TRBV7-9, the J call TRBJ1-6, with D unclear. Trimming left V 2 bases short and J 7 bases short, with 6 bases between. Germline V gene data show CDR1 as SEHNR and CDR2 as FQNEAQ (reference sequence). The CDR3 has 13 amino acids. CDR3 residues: CASSLMANSPLHF. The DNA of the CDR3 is TGTGCCAGCAGCTTAATGGCCAATTCACCCCTCCACTTT.